These 10 T cell receptor beta chains share one sample of origin, sequenced in a study of synovial regulatory T cells in juvenile arthritis. Only in-frame clones appear in the TCRdb table, and some are missing; sequencing was by immunoSEQ multiplex PCR. This sample contains about 10,000 clones. The sample was Treg cells from blood. Subset indicated: remaining (HLA-DR-negative) circulating blood Treg cells. Source of these receptors: a donor aged 2-30 years with juvenile idiopathic arthritis.

This chain connects TRBV10-3 to TRBJ1-3; TCRdb gives TRBD1 as the D gene, but with no DNA this cannot be confirmed. The germline gives CDR1 ENHRY, CDR2 SYGVKD. This CDR3 is 16 amino acids long. No DNA was logged. The CDR3 sequence is CAISGQRLNSGNTIYF.

J is TRBJ2-1 and V is TRBV5-6. The germline V gene encodes CDR1 SGHDT and CDR2 YYEEEE. The CDR3 sequence is 13 residues long. Only the protein is on record. CDR3 amino acids: CASSLYRIDEQFF.

This chain uses TRBV20-1 with TRBJ1-2. Germline V gene sequence: CDR1 DFQATT, CDR2 SNEGSKA (reference sequence). The CDR3 is 10 amino acids. The DNA sequence is not available. The CDR3 region is CSAGIYGYTF.

The chain links TRBV5-4 to TRBJ1-6. This CDR3 has 13 residues. No DNA is listed. Germline CDR1 SGHNT, CDR2 YYREEE (reference sequence). The CDR3: CASSPIPGSPLHF.

The chain has TRBV4-1 and TRBJ2-1; TCRdb outputs TRBD1, but without DNA this stays unchecked. The CDR3 totals 15 residues. DNA is not on record. Germline values: CDR1 MGHRA, CDR2 YSYEKL. The CDR3 region is CASSHRDRDGNEQFF.

V and J are TRBV11-2 and TRBJ2-7; TCRdb outputs TRBD1, but without DNA this stays unchecked. CDR3 size: 13 residues. No DNA appears here. The V gene's germline CDR1 is SGHAT and CDR2 FQNNGV. The chain's CDR3 is CASSLQGPYEQYF.

The V call is TRBV11-2, the J call TRBJ2-3. The germline CDR1 and CDR2 sequences are SGHAT and FQNNGV. There are 16 residues in the CDR3. Only the protein is on record. CDR3 amino acids: CASSLDLVGRSDTQYF.

This chain connects TRBV4-1 to TRBJ1-5. The CDR3 runs 17 residues. Only the protein sequence is given. Germline CDR1 MGHRA, CDR2 YSYEKL. CDR3 loop: CASSQDPGRRGNQPQHF.

The rearrangement links TRBV10-3 to TRBJ2-3. The V gene's germline CDR1 is ENHRY and CDR2 SYGVKD. The CDR3 spans 13 residues. DNA for this receptor is not on file. The chain's CDR3 is CAISDHIRATQYF.

V is TRBV6-6 and J is TRBJ1-5. Germline V lookup: CDR1 MNHNY, CDR2 SVGAGI (reference sequence). There are 13 residues in the CDR3. No DNA is recorded. CDR3 in amino acids: CASSRVWDQPQHF.